This T cell receptor beta chain was sequenced for a study of T cells expressing NK-cell markers. The CDR3 extends over 16 amino acids. The germline CDR1 and CDR2 sequences are SGDLS and YYNGEE. TCRdb reprocessed the 5' RACE reads and reports one entry per CDR3 protein, with no DNA. This table holds under 600,000 distinct CDR3 sequences. This TCR was recovered from a woman aged 50 to 65 in good health. J is TRBJ2-3 and V is TRBV9; the D call of TRBD1 rests on TCRdb alone, since no DNA is present to check it. Sequences were obtained from blood T cells: a sorted CD56 or NKG2C T cell subset, CD4+ or CD8+ T cells, or bulk PBMC T cells (not recorded which). The CDR3 here is CASSAHPGLSTDTQYF.